This TCR beta chain comes out of a study of monozygotic twins with inflammatory bowel disease. Looked up from germline, CDR1 is SEHNR and CDR2 is FQNEAQ (reference sequence). This CDR3 has 15 residues. Study findings and constraints: IBD patients shared fewer clonotypes with others than healthy twins, especially with disease activity. TCRbeta inverse Simpson diversity was decreased in IBD patients versus healthy co-twins.

Comment on this clonotype: The antigen is not known.

Reanalyzing the 5' RACE reads, TCRdb keeps one entry per CDR3 protein, without DNA. The sample includes about 110,000 distinct CDR3 sequences. V is TRBV7-9 and J is TRBJ1-4; the D call of TRBD1 rests on TCRdb alone, since no DNA is present to check it. This sequence was found in a human donor with ulcerative colitis or Crohn's disease, or a healthy co-twin of an affected twin (not recorded which). The material sequenced was blood. CDR3 loop: CASSPPLGWEEKLFF.